This T cell receptor beta chain originates from a study of neurological immune-mediated disorders. The cDNA came from 5'RACE, which used 10-nucleotide random UMIs. From 15-18 subjects, every sequencing run obtained over 160 million TCR-beta sequences. TCRdb redid the calling of the 5' RACE reads with MiXCR, one entry per CDR3 protein. The table records around 30,000 distinct CDR3 sequences, 2.5% of them present only once. Study conclusions and caveats: Neither clinical nor MRI features showed any association with the multiple sclerosis repertoire cluster, and the authors stated that larger cohorts are needed.

This clonotype was observed at least ten times. The antigen is undetermined. Unsorted libraries used 2 million PBMCs kept at -80 degrees C. The sequenced sample was PBMCs. The receptor's source is a woman in her forties or fifties with multiple sclerosis.

CDR3 residues: CAISESAESGTDTQYF. The CDR3 DNA sequence: TGTGCCATCAGTGAATCCGCCGAATCTGGCACAGATACGCAGTATTTT. This chain joins TRBV10-3 and TRBJ2-3; no definite D call. Trimming removed 3 bases from V and 1 base from J, with 14 bases in between. Germline-derived CDR1 and CDR2 are ENHRY and SYGVKD. The CDR3 is made up of 16 amino acids.